This T cell receptor beta chain was found in a study of OX40 agonist ivuxolimab in advanced cancers. Study observations and caveats: There was clonal expansion of CD4+ and CD8+ blood T cells by week 6 at 0.1 to 3.0 mg/kg. Average numbers of expanded clones were greater in CD8+ T cells than in CD4+.

This table comes from immunoSEQ multiplex PCR, and its TCRdb copy is limited to in-frame clones, with some not included. Among tens of thousands of clones listed, 70% to 90% were seen once. The germline V gene has CDR1 MDHEN and CDR2 SYDVKM. CDR3 length: 14 amino acids. Between the trimmed V and J ends, which lost 9 bases and 0 bases, there was a span of 12 bases. Only one count was recorded for this clone. What it recognizes is unknown. The rearrangement uses TRBV28 and TRBJ1-3, with unresolved D. This clonotype was obtained from an adult with an advanced solid tumor such as melanoma, head and neck, liver or kidney cancer. The input for sequencing was CD4+ or CD8+ T cells sorted from blood, taken in a trial of the OX40 agonist ivuxolimab. In DNA form, the CDR3 reads TGTGCCAGTTACCCGGGTAGCTCTGGAAACACCATATATTTT. Translating it yields CASYPGSSGNTIYF.